Listed below are T cell receptor beta chains from one sample, sequenced in a study of T cell changes during pregnancy in multiple sclerosis. Clones were read by immunoSEQ multiplex PCR, and TCRdb kept only the in-frame ones, dropping some. The table records about 57,000 clones, about 91% of them present only once. The specimen was CD4+ T cells from peripheral blood mononuclear cells, collected in the second trimester of pregnancy. These receptors all stem from a female donor with multiple sclerosis, enrolled in a pregnancy study. Each CDR3 is given with its conserved first and last residue. The D gene is left open where the match is weak. Clone size appears in some rows only: once, few, many, or a class for an expanded clone.

>TRBV7-8|-|-|TRBJ1-1
CASSLGWGGEAFF
TGTGCCAGCAGCTTGGGGTGGGGAGGAGAAGCTTTCTTT
>TRBV7-6|-|TRBD1|TRBJ1-2
CASSPGQGYGYTF
TGTGCCAGCAGCCCCGGACAGGGTTATGGCTACACCTTC
>TRBV27|-|TRBD1|TRBJ1-5
CASGGQGSPPQHF
TGTGCCAGTGGTGGACAGGGCTCCCCTCCCCAGCATTTT
>TRBV9|-|TRBD1|TRBJ2-2
CASSVEGQPANTGELFF
TGTGCCAGCAGCGTCGAGGGACAGCCGGCGAACACCGGGGAGCTGTTTTTT
>TRBV7-2|-|-|TRBJ1-5
CASSVVVNSNQPQHF
TGTGCCAGCAGCGTCGTAGTCAATAGCAATCAGCCCCAGCATTTT
>TRBV28|once|-|TRBJ1-2
CASSLGGYGYTF
TGTGCCAGCAGTTTAGGGGGGTATGGCTACACCTTC
>TRBV27|-|TRBD1|TRBJ2-7
CASSFGTGNYYEQYF
TGTGCCAGCAGTTTTGGGACAGGGAACTACTACGAGCAGTACTTC
>TRBV6-1|-|-|TRBJ1-1
CASSEAKGGEAFF
TGTGCCAGCAGTGAAGCGAAGGGGGGGGAAGCTTTCTTT
>TRBV5-1|-|-|TRBJ1-1
CASSSGLEAFF
TGCGCCAGCAGCTCCGGACTGGAAGCTTTCTTT
>TRBV10-3|once|-|TRBJ1-5
CAISESMGGNQPQHF
TGTGCCATCAGTGAGTCGATGGGAGGGAATCAGCCCCAGCATTTT
>TRBV6-1|-|TRBD1|TRBJ1-5
CASRTGTGGNQPQHF
TGTGCCAGCAGAACCGGGACAGGGGGCAATCAGCCCCAGCATTTT
>TRBV5-4|few|TRBD1|TRBJ1-3
CASSRGQGGNTIYF
TGTGCCAGCAGCCGGGGACAGGGTGGAAACACCATATATTTT
>TRBV18|-|-|TRBJ2-1
CASSPVSQDNEQFF
TGTGCCAGCTCACCAGTGAGCCAGGACAATGAGCAGTTCTTC
>TRBV5-4|once|-|TRBJ1-6
CASSRDTPYNSPLHF
TGTGCCAGCAGCCGGGACACTCCCTATAATTCACCCCTCCACTTT
>TRBV7-8|once|-|TRBJ1-2
CASSPLQGLDGYTF
TGTGCCAGCAGCCCCTTACAGGGTCTAGATGGCTACACCTTC
>TRBV29-1|-|-|TRBJ1-1
CSVRVTEAFF
TGCAGCGTCCGGGTCACTGAAGCTTTCTTT
>TRBV5-6|-|-|TRBJ2-5
CASSLTAAQETQYF
TGTGCCAGCAGCTTAACGGCAGCACAGGAGACCCAGTACTTC
>TRBV28|-|TRBD1|TRBJ1-2
CASGTASTLTNYGYTF
TGTGCCAGCGGGACAGCATCTACCCTCACTAACTATGGCTACACCTTC
>TRBV6-5|-|TRBD1|TRBJ1-1
CASSYYGTGNTEAFF
TGTGCCAGCAGTTACTACGGGACAGGGAACACTGAAGCTTTCTTT
>TRBV28|-|-|TRBJ1-2
CASSLSGGGGYTF
TGTGCCAGCAGTTTATCGGGGGGAGGCGGCTACACCTTC
>TRBV7-3|-|-|TRBJ1-1
CASSLMAGNTEAFF
TGTGCCAGCAGCTTAATGGCAGGGAACACTGAAGCTTTCTTT
>TRBV10-1|-|TRBD1|TRBJ2-6
CATPGQTTSGANVLTF
TGCGCCACCCCGGGACAGACGACCTCTGGGGCCAACGTCCTGACTTTC
>TRBV27|-|-|TRBJ2-7
CASSLSAGSHYEQYF
TGTGCCAGCAGTTTAAGTGCGGGCTCCCACTACGAGCAGTACTTC
>TRBV7-2|-|-|TRBJ1-6
CASSLATGWDSPLHF
TGTGCCAGCAGCTTAGCGACAGGTTGGGATTCACCCCTCCACTTT
>TRBV15|once|TRBD1|TRBJ1-4
CATSPTGQTNEKLFF
TGTGCCACCAGTCCGACGGGACAGACTAATGAAAAACTGTTTTTT
>TRBV5-1|once|-|TRBJ2-4
CASSLDPGGDIQYF
TGCGCCAGCAGCTTGGATCCTGGAGGGGACATTCAGTACTTC
>TRBV7-3|-|TRBD1|TRBJ1-2
CASSMTGGLNYGYTF
TGTGCCAGCAGCATGACAGGGGGCCTTAACTATGGCTACACCTTC
>TRBV5-4|-|TRBD2|TRBJ2-1
CASSLRGLAGVQDNEQFF
TGTGCCAGCAGCTTGCGCGGACTAGCGGGAGTTCAAGACAATGAGCAGTTCTTC
>TRBV28|-|-|TRBJ1-2
CASRGGLPGGGYTF
TGTGCCAGCAGAGGGGGACTACCCGGGGGTGGCTACACCTTC
>TRBV6-1|once|TRBD1|TRBJ2-7
CASSVRGRGQGRYEQYF
TGTGCCAGCAGTGTTAGGGGTAGGGGACAGGGAAGGTACGAGCAGTACTTC
>TRBV6-1|-|TRBD2|TRBJ2-1
CASGRVAGGYNEQFF
TGTGCCAGCGGCCGTGTAGCGGGGGGTTACAATGAGCAGTTCTTC
>TRBV7-3|-|-|TRBJ1-1
CASSLRGQGGEAFF
TGTGCCAGCAGCTTAAGGGGGCAGGGCGGGGAAGCTTTCTTT
>TRBV10-3|-|TRBD1|TRBJ1-5
CAISPDRRNQPQHF
TGTGCCATCAGTCCGGACAGGCGCAATCAGCCCCAGCATTTT
>TRBV7-9|-|TRBD2|TRBJ2-5
CASSLRTSGRSQETQYF
TGTGCCAGCAGCTTACGGACTAGCGGGAGGTCGCAAGAGACCCAGTACTTC
>TRBV19|-|TRBD1|TRBJ2-3
CASSIQGQGEDTQYF
TGTGCCAGTAGTATACAAGGACAGGGAGAAGATACGCAGTATTTT